This TCR beta chain was captured in a study of CD8+CD57+ T cells in acquired aplastic anemia. Selection for sequencing was limited to patients who had shown CD8+CD57+ cell expansion by flow cytometry. Genomic DNA templated the TCR beta VDJ and CDR3 profiling. TCRdb called the reads again in MiXCR, with one record for every CDR3 protein. The repertoire holds approximately 300,000 distinct CDR3 sequences, with 45% to 65% as singletons. Germline-derived CDR1 and CDR2 are MGHDK and SYGVNS. The length of the CDR3 is 15 residues. Trimming removed 3 bases from V and 0 bases from J, with 11 bases in between. This chain uses TRBV25-1 with TRBJ1-2; D is ambiguous. Sequencing input: sorted CD4+, CD8+, or CD8+CD57+ T cells (not recorded which) from PBMCs. This clonotype was obtained from a human donor with aplastic anemia. CDR3 protein: CASSDVGSANYGYTF. The CDR3 DNA reads TGTGCCAGCAGTGATGTGGGGTCGGCTAACTATGGCTACACCTTC.